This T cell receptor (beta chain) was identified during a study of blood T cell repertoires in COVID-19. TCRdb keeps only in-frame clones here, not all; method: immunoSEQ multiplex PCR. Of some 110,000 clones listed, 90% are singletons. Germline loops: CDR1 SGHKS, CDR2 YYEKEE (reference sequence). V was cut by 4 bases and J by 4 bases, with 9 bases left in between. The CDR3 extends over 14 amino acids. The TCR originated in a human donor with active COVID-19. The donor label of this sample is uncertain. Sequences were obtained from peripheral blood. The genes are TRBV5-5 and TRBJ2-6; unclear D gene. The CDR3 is CASSLVVGANVLTF. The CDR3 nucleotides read TGTGCCAGCAGCCTGGTCGTAGGGGCCAACGTCCTGACTTTC.